This T cell receptor beta chain was identified in a study of cytomegalovirus exposure and HLA in healthy donors. Study observations and caveats: Altogether, about 160 TCR beta chains were recorded as cytomegalovirus-associated.

The donors belonged to the approximately 120-subject validation cohort, separate from the roughly 650-subject first cohort. Assay used: immunoSEQ multiplex PCR; TCRdb lists only in-frame clones, some missing. The sample gives 50,000 to 65,000 clones, over 85% of which show up once; around 9.2% is in the top ten. The CDR3 sequence is 12 residues long. Germline CDR1 is SGHRS and CDR2 is YFSETQ. The V gene lost 2 bases and the J gene lost 3 bases, with 4 bases spanning the gap. Note on this clone: Its antigen is as yet unknown.

The source of this sequence is a woman under 30 in good health and CMV-seropositive. The sequencing sample was made of PBMCs. V and J are TRBV5-1 and TRBJ2-3, with D hard to call. CDR3 amino acids: CASSFLTDTQYF. The CDR3 nucleotides are TGCGCCAGCAGCTTTTTAACAGATACGCAGTATTTT.